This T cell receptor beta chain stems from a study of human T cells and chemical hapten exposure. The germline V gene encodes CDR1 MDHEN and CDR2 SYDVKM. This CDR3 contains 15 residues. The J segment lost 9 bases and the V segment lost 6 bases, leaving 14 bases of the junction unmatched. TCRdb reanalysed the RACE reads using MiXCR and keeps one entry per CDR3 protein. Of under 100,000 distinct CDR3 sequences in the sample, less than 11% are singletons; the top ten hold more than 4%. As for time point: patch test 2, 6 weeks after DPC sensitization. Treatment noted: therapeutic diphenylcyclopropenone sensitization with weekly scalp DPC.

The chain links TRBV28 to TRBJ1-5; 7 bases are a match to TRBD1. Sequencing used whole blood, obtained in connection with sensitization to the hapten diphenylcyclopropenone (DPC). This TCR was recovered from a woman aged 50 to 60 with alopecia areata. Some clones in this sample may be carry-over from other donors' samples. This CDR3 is CASSTGTAGLWPQHF. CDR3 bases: TGTGCCAGCAGCACCGGGACAGCAGGCCTGTGGCCCCAGCATTTT.